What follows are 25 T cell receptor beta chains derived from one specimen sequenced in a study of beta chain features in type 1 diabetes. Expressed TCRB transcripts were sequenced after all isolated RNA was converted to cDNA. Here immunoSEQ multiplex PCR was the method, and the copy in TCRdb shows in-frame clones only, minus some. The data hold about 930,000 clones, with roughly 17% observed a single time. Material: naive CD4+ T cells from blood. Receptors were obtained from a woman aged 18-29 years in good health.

CDR3 in amino acids: CASRVGLDSNYEQYF. The CDR3 region has the DNA TGCGCCAGCAGGGTCGGGTTGGACTCAAACTACGAGCAGTACTTC. This chain uses TRBV5-1 with TRBJ2-7; D perhaps matches TRBD2 (5 bases). V lost 5 bases and J 3 bases, leaving 18 bases between the germline ends. The length of the CDR3 is 15 residues. Germline V gene lookup returns CDR1 SGHRS and CDR2 YFSETQ.

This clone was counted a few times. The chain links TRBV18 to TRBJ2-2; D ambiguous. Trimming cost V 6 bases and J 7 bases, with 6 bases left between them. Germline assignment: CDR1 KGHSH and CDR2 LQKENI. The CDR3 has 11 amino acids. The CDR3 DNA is TGTGCCAGCTCGTCCCGCGGGGAGCTGTTTTTT. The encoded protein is CASSSRGELFF.

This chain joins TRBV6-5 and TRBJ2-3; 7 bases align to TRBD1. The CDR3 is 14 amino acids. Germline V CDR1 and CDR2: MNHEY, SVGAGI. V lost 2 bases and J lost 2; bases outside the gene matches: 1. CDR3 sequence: CASSYGTATDTQYF. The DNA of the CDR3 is TGTGCCAGCAGTTACGGGACAGCCACAGATACGCAGTATTTT.

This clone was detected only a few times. CDR3 nucleotide sequence: TGTGCCAGCAGTTTTTTCCATGAGCAGTTCTTC. Translated, it gives CASSFFHEQFF. The rearrangement uses TRBV28 and TRBJ2-1; D unclear. Deletions cut 3 bases from V and 8 bases from J, with 5 bases between. This CDR3 region has 11 residues. Germline CDR1 is MDHEN and CDR2 is SYDVKM.

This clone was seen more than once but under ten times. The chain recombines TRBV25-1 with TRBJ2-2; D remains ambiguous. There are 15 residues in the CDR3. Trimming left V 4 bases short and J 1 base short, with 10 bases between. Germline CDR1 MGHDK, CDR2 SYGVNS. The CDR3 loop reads CASSGTIKNTGELFF. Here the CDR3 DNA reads TGTGCCAGCAGTGGCACCATTAAGAACACCGGGGAGCTGTTTTTT.

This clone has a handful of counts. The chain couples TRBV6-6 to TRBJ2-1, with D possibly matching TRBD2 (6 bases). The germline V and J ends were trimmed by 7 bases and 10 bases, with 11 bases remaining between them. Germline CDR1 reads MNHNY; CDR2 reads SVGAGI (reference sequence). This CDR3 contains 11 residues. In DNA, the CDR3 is TGTGCCAGCACCCGGCGGGGCGAGCAGTTCTTC. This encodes CASTRRGEQFF.

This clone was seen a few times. The CDR3 DNA follows: TGTGCCAGCAGTCCCCCTGGGCAGGGGGCATATGGGGCCAACGTCCTGACTTTC. As protein: CASSPPGQGAYGANVLTF. V usage is TRBV28 and J usage is TRBJ2-6; TRBD1 matches at 8 bases. Germline assignment: CDR1 MDHEN and CDR2 SYDVKM. CDR3 length equals 18 residues. The J segment lost 3 bases and the V segment lost 5 bases, leaving 12 bases of the junction unmatched. Full variable domain (remainder filled in from reference TRBV28 and TRBJ2-6): DVKVTQSSRYLVKRTGEKVFLECVQDMDHENMFWYRQDPGLGLRLIYFSYDVKMKEKGDIPEGYSVSREKKERFSLILESASTNQTSMYLCASSPPGQGAYGANVLTFGAGSRLTVL.

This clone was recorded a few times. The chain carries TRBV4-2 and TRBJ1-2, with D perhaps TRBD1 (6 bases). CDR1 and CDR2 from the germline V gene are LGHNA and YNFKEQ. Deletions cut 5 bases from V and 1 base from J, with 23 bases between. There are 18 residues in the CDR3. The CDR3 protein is CASSFRVLPGERNYGYTF. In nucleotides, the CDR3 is TGTGCCAGCAGCTTTCGAGTCCTGCCAGGGGAGCGTAACTATGGCTACACCTTC.

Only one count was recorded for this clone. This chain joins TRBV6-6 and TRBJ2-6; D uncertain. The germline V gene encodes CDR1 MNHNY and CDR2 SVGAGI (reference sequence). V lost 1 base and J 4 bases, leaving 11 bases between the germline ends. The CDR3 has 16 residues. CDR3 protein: CASSYFGRSGANVLTF. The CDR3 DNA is TGTGCCAGCAGTTACTTCGGGCGCTCCGGGGCCAACGTCCTGACTTTC.

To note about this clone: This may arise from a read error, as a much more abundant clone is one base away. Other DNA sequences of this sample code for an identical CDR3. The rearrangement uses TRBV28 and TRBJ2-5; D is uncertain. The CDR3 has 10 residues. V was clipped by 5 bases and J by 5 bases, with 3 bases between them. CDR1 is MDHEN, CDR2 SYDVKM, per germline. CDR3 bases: TGTGCCAGCAGTGAGGAGACCCAGTACTTC. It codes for CASSEETQYF.

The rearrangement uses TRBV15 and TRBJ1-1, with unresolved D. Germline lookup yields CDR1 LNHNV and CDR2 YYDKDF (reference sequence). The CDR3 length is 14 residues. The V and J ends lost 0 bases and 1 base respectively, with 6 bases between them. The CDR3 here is CATSREGKNTEAFF. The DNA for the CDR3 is TGTGCCACCAGCAGAGAAGGCAAGAACACTGAAGCTTTCTTT.

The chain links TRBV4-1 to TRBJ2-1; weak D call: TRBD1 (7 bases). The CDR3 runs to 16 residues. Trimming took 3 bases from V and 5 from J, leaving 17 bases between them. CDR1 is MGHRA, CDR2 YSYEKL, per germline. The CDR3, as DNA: TGCGCCAGCAGCCAGTCCAGGGGGGTCGTCCACAATGAGCAGTTCTTC. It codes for CASSQSRGVVHNEQFF.

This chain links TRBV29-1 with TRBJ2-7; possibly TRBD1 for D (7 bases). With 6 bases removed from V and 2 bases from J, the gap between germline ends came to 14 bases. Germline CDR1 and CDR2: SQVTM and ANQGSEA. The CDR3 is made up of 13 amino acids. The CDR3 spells CSVVPGGTYEQYF. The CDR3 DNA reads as TGCAGCGTCGTTCCAGGGGGGACCTACGAGCAGTACTTC.

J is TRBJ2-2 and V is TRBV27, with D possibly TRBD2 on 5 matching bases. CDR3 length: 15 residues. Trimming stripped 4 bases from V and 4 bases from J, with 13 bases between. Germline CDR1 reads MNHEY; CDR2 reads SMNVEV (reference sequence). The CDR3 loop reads CASSSLAAVTGELFF. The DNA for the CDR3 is TGTGCCAGCAGTTCGCTAGCCGCCGTCACCGGGGAGCTGTTTTTT.

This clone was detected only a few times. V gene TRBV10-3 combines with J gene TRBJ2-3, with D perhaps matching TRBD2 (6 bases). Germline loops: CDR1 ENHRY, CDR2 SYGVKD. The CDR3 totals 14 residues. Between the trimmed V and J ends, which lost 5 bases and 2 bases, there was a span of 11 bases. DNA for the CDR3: TGTGCCATCAGTACCGGGACTCCCACAGATACGCAGTATTTT. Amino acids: CAISTGTPTDTQYF.

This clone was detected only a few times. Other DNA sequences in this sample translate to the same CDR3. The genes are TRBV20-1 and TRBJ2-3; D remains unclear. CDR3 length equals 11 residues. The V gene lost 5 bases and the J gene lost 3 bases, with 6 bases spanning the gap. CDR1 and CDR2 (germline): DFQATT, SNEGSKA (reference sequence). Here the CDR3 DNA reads TGCAGTGCTCCTAGTACAGATACGCAGTATTTT. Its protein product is CSAPSTDTQYF.

The CDR3 is CASSERSSTDTQYF. In DNA, the CDR3 is TGTGCCAGCAGTGAACGGAGTAGCACAGATACGCAGTATTTT. The chain is built from TRBV25-1 and TRBJ2-3; D remains unclear. V shed 2 bases and J shed 0 bases, with 6 bases lying between them. The length of the CDR3 is 14 residues. Germline CDR1 is MGHDK and CDR2 is SYGVNS. Full variable domain (rest looked up from reference TRBV25-1 and TRBJ2-3): EADIYQTPRYLVIGTGKKITLECSQTMGHDKMYWYQQDPGMELHLIHYSYGVNSTEKGDLSSESTVSRIRTEHFPLTLESARPSHTSQYLCASSERSSTDTQYFGPGTRLTVL.

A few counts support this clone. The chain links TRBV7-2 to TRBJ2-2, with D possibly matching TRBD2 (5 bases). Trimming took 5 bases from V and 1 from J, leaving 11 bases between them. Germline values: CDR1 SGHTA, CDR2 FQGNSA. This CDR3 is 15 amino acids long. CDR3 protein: CASSRSGLNTGELFF. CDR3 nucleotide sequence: TGTGCCAGCAGCCGAAGCGGACTGAACACCGGGGAGCTGTTTTTT.

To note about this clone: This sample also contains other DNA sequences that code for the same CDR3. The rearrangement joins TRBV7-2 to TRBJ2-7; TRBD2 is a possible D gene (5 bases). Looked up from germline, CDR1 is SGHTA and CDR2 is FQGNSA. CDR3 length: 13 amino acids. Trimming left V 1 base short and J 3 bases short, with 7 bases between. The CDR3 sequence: CASSLGTGYEQYF. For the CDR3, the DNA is TGTGCCAGCAGCTTAGGGACTGGCTACGAGCAGTACTTC.

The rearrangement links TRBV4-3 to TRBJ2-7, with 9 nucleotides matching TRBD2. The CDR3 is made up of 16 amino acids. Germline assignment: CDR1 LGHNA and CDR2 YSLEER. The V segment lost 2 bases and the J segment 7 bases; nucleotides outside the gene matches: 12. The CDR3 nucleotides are TGCGCCAGCAGCCAAAACGACTTAGCGGGAGTGGGAGAGCAGTACTTC. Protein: CASSQNDLAGVGEQYF.

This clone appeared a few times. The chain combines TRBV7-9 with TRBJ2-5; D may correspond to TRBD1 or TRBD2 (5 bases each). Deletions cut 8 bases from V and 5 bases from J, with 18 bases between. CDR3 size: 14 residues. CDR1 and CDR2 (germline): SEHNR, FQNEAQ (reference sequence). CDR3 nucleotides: TGTGCCAGCGAACCGGCCGGGGCGGTGGAGACCCAGTACTTC. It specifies CASEPAGAVETQYF. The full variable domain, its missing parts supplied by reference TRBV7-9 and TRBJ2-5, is DTGVSQNPRHKITKRGQNVTFRCDPISEHNRLYWYRQTLGQGPEFLTYFQNEAQLEKSRLLSDRFSAERPKGSFSTLEIQRTEQGDSAMYLCASEPAGAVETQYFGPGTRLLVL.

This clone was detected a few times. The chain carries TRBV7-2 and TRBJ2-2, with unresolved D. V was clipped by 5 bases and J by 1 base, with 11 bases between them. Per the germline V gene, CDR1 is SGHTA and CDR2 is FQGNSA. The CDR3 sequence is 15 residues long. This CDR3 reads CASSLNTKNTGELFF. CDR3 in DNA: TGTGCCAGCAGCCTCAATACGAAGAACACCGGGGAGCTGTTTTTT.

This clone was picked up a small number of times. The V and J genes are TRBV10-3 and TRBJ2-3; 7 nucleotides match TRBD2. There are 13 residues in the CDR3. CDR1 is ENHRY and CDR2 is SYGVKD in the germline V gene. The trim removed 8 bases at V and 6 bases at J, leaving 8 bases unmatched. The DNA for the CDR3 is TGTGCCATCTCCGCGGGAGTGGCGGATACGCAGTATTTT. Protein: CAISAGVADTQYF.

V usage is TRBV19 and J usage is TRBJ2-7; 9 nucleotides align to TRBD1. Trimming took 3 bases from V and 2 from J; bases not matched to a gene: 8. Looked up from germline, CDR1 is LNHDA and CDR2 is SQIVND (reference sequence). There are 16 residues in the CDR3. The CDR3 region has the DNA TGTGCCAGTAGTATTATGACGGGACAGGGAACCTACGAGCAGTACTTC. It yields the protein CASSIMTGQGTYEQYF.

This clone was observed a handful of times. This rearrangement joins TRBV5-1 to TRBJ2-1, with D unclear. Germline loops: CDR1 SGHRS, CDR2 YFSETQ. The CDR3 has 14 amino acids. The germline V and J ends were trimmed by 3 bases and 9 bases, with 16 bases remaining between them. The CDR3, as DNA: TGCGCCAGCAGCTCCCAATCGTCGGCGCCTGAGCAGTTCTTC. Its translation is CASSSQSSAPEQFF.